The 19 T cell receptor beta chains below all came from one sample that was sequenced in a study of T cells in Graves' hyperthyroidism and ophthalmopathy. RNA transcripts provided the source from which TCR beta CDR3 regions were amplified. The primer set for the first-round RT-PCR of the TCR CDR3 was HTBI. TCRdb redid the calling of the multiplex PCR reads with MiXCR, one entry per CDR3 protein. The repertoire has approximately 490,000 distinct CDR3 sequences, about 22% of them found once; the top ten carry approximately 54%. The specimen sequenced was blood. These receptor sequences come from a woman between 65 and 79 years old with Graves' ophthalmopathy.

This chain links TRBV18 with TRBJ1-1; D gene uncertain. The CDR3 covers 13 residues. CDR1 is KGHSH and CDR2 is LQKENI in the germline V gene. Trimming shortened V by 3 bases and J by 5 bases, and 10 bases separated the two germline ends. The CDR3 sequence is CASSPHVGTEAFF. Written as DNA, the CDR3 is TGTGCCAGCTCACCTCACGTTGGAACTGAAGCTTTCTTT.

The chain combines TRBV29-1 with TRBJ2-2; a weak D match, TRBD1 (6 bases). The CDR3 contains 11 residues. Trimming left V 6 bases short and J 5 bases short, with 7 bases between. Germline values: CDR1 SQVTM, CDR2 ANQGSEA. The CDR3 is CSVQGTGELFF. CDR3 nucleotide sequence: TGCAGCGTGCAGGGGACCGGGGAGCTGTTTTTT.

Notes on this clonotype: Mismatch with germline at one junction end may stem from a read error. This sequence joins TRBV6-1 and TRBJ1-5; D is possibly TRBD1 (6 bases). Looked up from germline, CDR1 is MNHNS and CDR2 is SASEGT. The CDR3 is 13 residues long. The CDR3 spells CASRQGFNRPQHF. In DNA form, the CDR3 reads TGTGCCAGCAGACAGGGTTTCAATCGGCCCCAGCATTTT.

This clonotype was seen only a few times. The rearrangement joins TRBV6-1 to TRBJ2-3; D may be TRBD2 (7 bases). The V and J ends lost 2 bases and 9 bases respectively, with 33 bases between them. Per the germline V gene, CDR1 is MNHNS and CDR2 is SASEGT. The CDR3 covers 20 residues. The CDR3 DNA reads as TGTGCCAGCAGTGAAAAATTTACAGGGTCGAGACTAGCACCCGGGGGGACGCAGTATTTT. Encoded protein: CASSEKFTGSRLAPGGTQYF.

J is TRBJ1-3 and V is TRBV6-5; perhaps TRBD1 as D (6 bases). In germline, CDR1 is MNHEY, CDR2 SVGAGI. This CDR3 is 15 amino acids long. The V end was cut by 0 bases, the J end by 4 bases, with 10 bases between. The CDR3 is CASSYSRGGGNTIYF. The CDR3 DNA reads TGTGCCAGCAGTTACTCAAGGGGGGGAGGAAACACCATATATTTT.

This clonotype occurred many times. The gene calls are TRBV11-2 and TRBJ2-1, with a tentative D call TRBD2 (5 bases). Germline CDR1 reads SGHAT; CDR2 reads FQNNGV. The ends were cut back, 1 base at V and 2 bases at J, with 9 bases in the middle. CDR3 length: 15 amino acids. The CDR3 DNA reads TGTGCCAGCAGCTTAGGGCGGGCAGCCTACAATGAGCAGTTCTTC. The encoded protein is CASSLGRAAYNEQFF.

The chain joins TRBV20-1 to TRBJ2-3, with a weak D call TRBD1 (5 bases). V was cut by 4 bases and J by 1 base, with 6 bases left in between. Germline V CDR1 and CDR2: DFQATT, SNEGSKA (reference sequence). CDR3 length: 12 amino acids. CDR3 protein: CSATQGTDTQYF. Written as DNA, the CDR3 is TGCAGTGCTACACAGGGCACAGATACGCAGTATTTT.

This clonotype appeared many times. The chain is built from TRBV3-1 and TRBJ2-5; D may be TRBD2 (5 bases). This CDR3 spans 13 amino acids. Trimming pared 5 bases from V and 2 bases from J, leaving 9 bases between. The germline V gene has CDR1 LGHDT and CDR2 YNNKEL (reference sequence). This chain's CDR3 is CASSKRVQETQYF. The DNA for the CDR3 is TGTGCCAGCAGCAAGAGGGTTCAAGAGACCCAGTACTTC.

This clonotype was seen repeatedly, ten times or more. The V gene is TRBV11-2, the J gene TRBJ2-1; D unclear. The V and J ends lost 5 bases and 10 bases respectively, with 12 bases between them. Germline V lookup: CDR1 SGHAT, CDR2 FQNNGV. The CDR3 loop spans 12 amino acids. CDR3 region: CASSPRPREQFF. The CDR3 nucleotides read TGTGCCAGCAGCCCCCGGCCAAGGGAGCAGTTCTTC.

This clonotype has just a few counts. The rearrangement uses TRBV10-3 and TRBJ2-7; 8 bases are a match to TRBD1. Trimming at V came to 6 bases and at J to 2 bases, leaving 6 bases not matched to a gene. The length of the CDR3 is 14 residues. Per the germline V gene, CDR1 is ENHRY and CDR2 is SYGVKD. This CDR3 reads CAISDAQGAYEQYF. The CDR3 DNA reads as TGTGCCATCAGCGATGCACAGGGGGCCTACGAGCAGTACTTC.

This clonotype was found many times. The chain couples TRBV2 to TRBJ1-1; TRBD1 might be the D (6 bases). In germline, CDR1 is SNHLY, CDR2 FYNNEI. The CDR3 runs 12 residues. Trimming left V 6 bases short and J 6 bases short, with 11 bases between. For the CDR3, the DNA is TGTGCCAGCAGCCAAGGACAGCCTGAAGCTTTCTTT. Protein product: CASSQGQPEAFF. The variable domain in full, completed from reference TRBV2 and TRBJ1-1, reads EPEVTQTPSHQVTQMGQEVILRCVPISNHLYFYWYRQILGQKVEFLVSFYNNEISEKSEIFDDQFSVERPDGSNFTLKIRSTKLEDSAMYFCASSQGQPEAFFGQGTRLTVV.

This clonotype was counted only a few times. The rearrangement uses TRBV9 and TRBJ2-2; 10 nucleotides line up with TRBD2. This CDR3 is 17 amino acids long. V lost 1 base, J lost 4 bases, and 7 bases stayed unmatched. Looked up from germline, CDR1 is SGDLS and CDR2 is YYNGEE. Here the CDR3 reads CASSVLAGAAGTGELFF. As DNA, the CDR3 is TGTGCCAGCAGCGTACTAGCGGGAGCGGCGGGCACCGGGGAGCTGTTTTTT.

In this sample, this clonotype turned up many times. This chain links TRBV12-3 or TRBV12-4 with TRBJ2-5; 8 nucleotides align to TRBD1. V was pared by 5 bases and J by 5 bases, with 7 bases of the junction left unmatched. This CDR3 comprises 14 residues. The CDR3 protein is CASSLGQGWETQYF. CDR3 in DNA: TGTGCCAGCAGTCTTGGACAGGGTTGGGAGACCCAGTACTTC.

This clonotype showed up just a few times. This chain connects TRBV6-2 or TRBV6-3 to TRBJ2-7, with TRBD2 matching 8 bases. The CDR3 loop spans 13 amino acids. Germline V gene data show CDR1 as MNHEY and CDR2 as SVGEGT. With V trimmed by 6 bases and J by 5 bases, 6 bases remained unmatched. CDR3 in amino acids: CASSPAGVNEQYF. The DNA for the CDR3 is TGTGCCAGCAGCCCAGCGGGAGTTAACGAGCAGTACTTC.

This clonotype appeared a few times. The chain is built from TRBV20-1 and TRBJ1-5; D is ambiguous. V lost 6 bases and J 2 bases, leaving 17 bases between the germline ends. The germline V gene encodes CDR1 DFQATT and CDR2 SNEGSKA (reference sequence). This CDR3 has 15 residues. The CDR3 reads CSAYVRGNGNQPQHF. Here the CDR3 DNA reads TGCAGTGCCTACGTCAGAGGGAACGGCAATCAGCCCCAGCATTTT.

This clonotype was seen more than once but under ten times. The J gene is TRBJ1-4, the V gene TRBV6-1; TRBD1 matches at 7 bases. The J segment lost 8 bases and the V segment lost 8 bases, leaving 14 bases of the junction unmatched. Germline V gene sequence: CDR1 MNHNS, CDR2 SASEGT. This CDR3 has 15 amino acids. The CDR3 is CASFRRRQGVEKLFF. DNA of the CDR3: TGTGCCAGCTTTCGTCGGCGGCAGGGGGTGGAAAAACTGTTTTTT.

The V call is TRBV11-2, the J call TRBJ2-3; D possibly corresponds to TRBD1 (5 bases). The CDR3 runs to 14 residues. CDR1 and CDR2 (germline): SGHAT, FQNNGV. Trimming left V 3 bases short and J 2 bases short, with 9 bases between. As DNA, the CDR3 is TGTGCCAGCAGCTTTTCAGGGTTCACAGATACGCAGTATTTT. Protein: CASSFSGFTDTQYF.

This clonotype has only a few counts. The CDR3 bases are TGCGCCAGCAGCCCGAATAACCCAACAGAGAACACTGAAGCTTTCTTT. Protein: CASSPNNPTENTEAFF. The rearrangement uses TRBV5-1 and TRBJ1-1, with D hard to call. Germline V gene data show CDR1 as SGHRS and CDR2 as YFSETQ. The CDR3 loop spans 16 amino acids. Between the trimmed V and J ends, which lost 4 bases and 1 base, there was a span of 17 bases.

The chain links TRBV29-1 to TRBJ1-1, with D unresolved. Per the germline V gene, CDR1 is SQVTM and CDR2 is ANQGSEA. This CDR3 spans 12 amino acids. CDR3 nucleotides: TGCTTTGGGGTGGGAATGAACACTGAAGCTTTCTTT. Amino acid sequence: CFGVGMNTEAFF.